The TCR beta chain described here comes from a study of cytomegalovirus exposure and HLA in healthy donors. Broader study findings: A missense variant in DCLRE1C was later tied to TCR beta V- and J-gene trimming. The authors assumed roughly uniform sequencing depth across donors for presence/absence analyses.

Details on this clone: Its matching antigen is unknown.

The PCR had 60 Vbeta and 13 Jbeta primers. In the authors' workflow: Later, an analysis found about 77 million unique TCR beta chains, and 10 million to 11 million of these were shared. Clones were sequenced by immunoSEQ multiplex PCR, and TCRdb holds only the in-frame ones, with some missing. The DNA was the basis for D and trimming; V, J and clone size are from that table. The table shows roughly 160,000 clones, with about four fifths occurring only once. The source material was PBMCs. The sequence came from a woman aged 50 to 60 in good health and CMV-seronegative.

This chain's CDR3 is CASSFVGQGAEKLFF. The CDR3 nucleotides are TGCGCCAGCAGCTTCGTCGGACAGGGGGCGGAAAAACTGTTTTTT. V gene TRBV5-1 combines with J gene TRBJ1-4; TRBD1 matches 11 bases. Germline-derived CDR1 and CDR2 are SGHRS and YFSETQ. The length of the CDR3 is 15 residues. With V trimmed by 2 bases and J by 8 bases, 5 bases remained unmatched.